Following are 30 T cell receptor beta chains from one sample sequenced in a study of T-cell reconstitution after alpha-beta-depleted transplantation in children. The TCRbeta library was prepared with unique molecular identifiers. TCRdb re-called the PCR reads with MiXCR, one entry per CDR3 protein. Of 500,000 or so distinct CDR3 sequences in the sample, roughly 33% are singletons; the top ten hold under 3%. The sample here was PBMCs from the stem cell graft donor, taken from the stem cell graft. Every receptor here comes from a human donor who donated a stem cell graft to a child with aplastic anemia.

This clonotype was found a few times. CDR3 protein: CASRGGLGANTEAFF. The CDR3 DNA is TGTGCCAGCAGGGGAGGTTTGGGGGCGAACACTGAAGCTTTCTTT. The rearrangement uses TRBV27 and TRBJ1-1, with D possibly TRBD1 on 6 matching bases. Looked up from germline, CDR1 is MNHEY and CDR2 is SMNVEV (reference sequence). Between the trimmed V and J ends, which lost 6 bases and 1 base, there was a span of 15 bases. The CDR3 has 15 residues.

The chain's CDR3 is CASSDPTSRNNEQFF. CDR3 bases: TGCGCCAGCAGTGACCCGACTAGCCGCAACAATGAGCAGTTCTTC. V and J are TRBV10-2 and TRBJ2-1, with 7 nucleotides matching TRBD2. There are 15 residues in the CDR3. V was clipped by 3 bases and J by 5 bases; unmatched bases: 7. CDR1 WSHSY and CDR2 SAAADI come from the germline V gene.

This clonotype was seen a few times. In DNA, the CDR3 is TGTGCCACCAGCTCGCCGAGGCTTAGGGCTAATGAAAAACTGTTTTTT. It yields the protein CATSSPRLRANEKLFF. The chain carries TRBV15 and TRBJ1-4; D is ambiguous. CDR3 length: 16 residues. Looked up from germline, CDR1 is LNHNV and CDR2 is YYDKDF (reference sequence). Trimming left V 5 bases short and J 3 bases short, with 16 bases between.

This chain connects TRBV18 to TRBJ1-1, with TRBD1 matching over 7 bases. CDR1 KGHSH and CDR2 LQKENI come from the germline V gene. The CDR3 runs to 14 residues. The ends lost 3 bases at V and 3 bases at J; junction bases unmatched: 4. The CDR3 loop is CASSPTGLDTEAFF. CDR3 nucleotides: TGTGCCAGCTCACCGACAGGGTTGGACACTGAAGCTTTCTTT.

This chain links TRBV7-2 with TRBJ1-4; no clear D. This CDR3 comprises 14 residues. Trimming left V 3 bases short and J 4 bases short, with 9 bases between. Germline V gene sequence: CDR1 SGHTA, CDR2 FQGNSA. CDR3 region: CASSFFGSNEKLFF. The CDR3 DNA reads TGTGCCAGCAGCTTCTTCGGGAGTAATGAAAAACTGTTTTTT.

V usage is TRBV5-4 and J usage is TRBJ2-3; D might be TRBD1 (5 bases). CDR1 and CDR2 from the germline V gene are SGHNT and YYREEE (reference sequence). CDR3 length: 14 residues. Trimming stripped 4 bases from V and 2 bases from J, with 11 bases between. CDR3: CASSPDTYTDTQYF. CDR3 sequence (DNA): TGTGCCAGCAGCCCGGACACATACACAGATACGCAGTATTTT. Full variable domain (rest looked up from reference TRBV5-4 and TRBJ2-3): ETGVTQSPTHLIKTRGQQVTLRCSSQSGHNTVSWYQQALGQGPQFIFQYYREEENGRGNFPPRFSGLQFPNYSSELNVNALELDDSALYLCASSPDTYTDTQYFGPGTRLTVL.

There are a few counts of this clonotype. V and J are TRBV18 and TRBJ2-1; the D gene is possibly TRBD2 (6 bases). Trimming shortened V by 2 bases and J by 7 bases, and 12 bases separated the two germline ends. The CDR3 has 14 amino acids. The V gene's germline CDR1 is KGHSH and CDR2 LQKENI. The CDR3 region has the DNA TGTGCCAGCTCACCAGGTTTCGGGGGAAATGAGCAGTTCTTC. It encodes CASSPGFGGNEQFF.

This chain uses TRBV2 with TRBJ2-7; perhaps D is TRBD1 or TRBD2 (6 bases each). The V end was cut by 1 base, the J end by 2 bases, with 9 bases between. This CDR3 comprises 14 residues. Germline values: CDR1 SNHLY, CDR2 FYNNEI. The CDR3 spells CASSEDRGAYEQYF. CDR3 nucleotide sequence: TGTGCCAGCAGTGAAGATAGGGGGGCCTACGAGCAGTACTTC. Full variable domain (rest looked up from reference TRBV2 and TRBJ2-7): EPEVTQTPSHQVTQMGQEVILRCVPISNHLYFYWYRQILGQKVEFLVSFYNNEISEKSEIFDDQFSVERPDGSNFTLKIRSTKLEDSAMYFCASSEDRGAYEQYFGPGTRLTVT.

The chain combines TRBV10-3 with TRBJ1-5; TRBD1 matches 9 bases. Germline V lookup: CDR1 ENHRY, CDR2 SYGVKD. The length of the CDR3 is 13 residues. V was clipped by 8 bases and J by 8 bases; unmatched bases: 7. As DNA, the CDR3 is TGTGCCATCGGACAGGGGTATGTGGAGCCCCAGCATTTT. It yields the protein CAIGQGYVEPQHF.

The chain uses TRBV10-3 and TRBJ2-5, with D perhaps TRBD1 (5 bases). Trimming stripped 11 bases from V and 0 bases from J, with 10 bases between. This CDR3 has 12 amino acids. The germline V gene encodes CDR1 ENHRY and CDR2 SYGVKD. CDR3 in DNA: TGTGCCGACCCCAGGGACCAAGAGACCCAGTACTTC. Its protein is CADPRDQETQYF.

This chain links TRBV5-4 with TRBJ2-2; TRBD2 aligns across 13 bases. CDR1 SGHNT and CDR2 YYREEE come from the germline V gene (reference sequence). Trimming removed 5 bases from V and 6 bases from J; junction bases left unmatched: 4. The length of the CDR3 is 15 residues. CDR3 bases: TGTGCCAGCAGACTAGCGGGGGGGTCGGCCGGGGAGCTGTTTTTT. Protein product: CASRLAGGSAGELFF.

V gene TRBV20-1 combines with J gene TRBJ1-1; TRBD1 agrees at 7 bases. Germline assignment: CDR1 DFQATT and CDR2 SNEGSKA (reference sequence). The length of the CDR3 is 13 residues. Trimming removed 3 bases from V and 1 base from J; junction bases left unmatched: 2. The CDR3, as DNA: TGCAGTGCTAGCCGGACAGGGAACACTGAAGCTTTCTTT. It translates to CSASRTGNTEAFF.

The chain employs TRBV11-2 and TRBJ2-2, with D possibly TRBD2 on 6 matching bases. The V gene's germline CDR1 is SGHAT and CDR2 FQNNGV. The CDR3 extends over 15 amino acids. Trimming took 4 bases from V and 5 from J, leaving 14 bases between them. The CDR3 coding sequence is TGTGCCAGCAGCTCGGACGGGAGTTGGACCGGGGAGCTGTTTTTT. Translating gives CASSSDGSWTGELFF. The variable domain in full, with the rest retrieved from reference TRBV11-2 and TRBJ2-2, is EAGVAQSPRYKIIEKRQSVAFWCNPISGHATLYWYQQILGQGPKLLIQFQNNGVVDDSQLPKDRFSAERLKGVDSTLKIQPAKLEDSAVYLCASSSDGSWTGELFFGEGSRLTVL.

The chain combines TRBV7-9 with TRBJ1-1; D is unclear. Trimming cost V 3 bases and J 1 base, with 6 bases left between them. Germline assignment: CDR1 SEHNR and CDR2 FQNEAQ (reference sequence). The CDR3 loop spans 13 amino acids. In DNA, the CDR3 is TGTGCCAGCAGCTTTAACACGAACACTGAAGCTTTCTTT. This codes for CASSFNTNTEAFF.

V and J are TRBV20-1 and TRBJ2-3; D gene uncertain. The V end was cut by 3 bases, the J end by 2 bases, with 18 bases between. The CDR3 is made up of 16 amino acids. Germline lookup yields CDR1 DFQATT and CDR2 SNEGSKA (reference sequence). The CDR3 coding sequence is TGCAGTGCTAGTTTACCCCTTAAGGGATCCACAGATACGCAGTATTTT. Translated: CSASLPLKGSTDTQYF.

The chain is built from TRBV19 and TRBJ2-1, with TRBD2 matching over 9 bases. The CDR3 runs 17 residues. Trimming removed 2 bases from V and 7 bases from J; junction bases left unmatched: 12. The germline CDR1 and CDR2 sequences are LNHDA and SQIVND (reference sequence). CDR3 loop: CASSIFGREGLGNEQFF. DNA for the CDR3: TGTGCCAGTAGTATATTCGGGCGGGAGGGCCTGGGGAATGAGCAGTTCTTC. The variable domain in full, with the rest retrieved from reference TRBV19 and TRBJ2-1, is DGGITQSPKYLFRKEGQNVTLSCEQNLNHDAMYWYRQDPGQGLRLIYYSQIVNDFQKGDIAEGYSVSREKKESFPLTVTSAQKNPTAFYLCASSIFGREGLGNEQFFGPGTRLTVL.

This clonotype came up a few times. This chain connects TRBV6-5 to TRBJ2-1, with TRBD2 as a possible D gene (5 bases). CDR1 is MNHEY, CDR2 SVGAGI, per germline. V lost 2 bases, J lost 3 bases, and 11 bases lay in between. The length of the CDR3 is 15 residues. The CDR3 region is CASSYREPLYNEQFF. The CDR3 DNA reads as TGTGCCAGCAGTTACCGGGAACCGCTCTACAATGAGCAGTTCTTC.

The sample holds a few counts of this clonotype. The chain combines TRBV4-3 with TRBJ2-1; D possibly corresponds to TRBD1 (5 bases). Germline CDR1 reads LGHNA; CDR2 reads YSLEER. This CDR3 spans 14 amino acids. V gave up 1 base and J gave up 8 bases, with 12 bases separating them. CDR3 DNA sequence: TGCGCCAGCAGCCAAGCTCGGACATCCGATGAGCAGTTCTTC. Its protein is CASSQARTSDEQFF.

In this sample, this clonotype turned up a few times. The chain carries TRBV6-2 or TRBV6-3 and TRBJ2-7, with 11 bases identical to TRBD1. This CDR3 comprises 14 residues. Unmatched junction bases numbered 7, after V lost 6 bases and J lost 6 bases. The germline gives CDR1 MNHEY, CDR2 SVGEGT. The CDR3 sequence is CASRSPGTGGEQYF. The CDR3 nucleotides are TGTGCCAGCAGGTCCCCCGGGACAGGGGGCGAGCAGTACTTC.

This clonotype was counted only a few times. The chain carries TRBV12-3 or TRBV12-4 and TRBJ2-3, with 7 positions matching TRBD1. The CDR3 has 15 amino acids. Germline trimming cut 5 bases from V and 3 bases from J; bases unmatched to any gene: 8. Written as DNA, the CDR3 is TGTGCCAGCAGTATCCAGGGGGTCGGGACAGATACGCAGTATTTT. Protein product: CASSIQGVGTDTQYF.

The chain uses TRBV12-3 or TRBV12-4 and TRBJ1-5; no clear D. The length of the CDR3 is 15 residues. The V and J ends lost 6 bases and 5 bases respectively, with 17 bases between them. The CDR3 protein is CASSPRGGRDQPQHF. The CDR3 DNA sequence: TGTGCCAGCAGCCCCCGGGGAGGGAGAGATCAGCCCCAGCATTTT.

A few counts support this clonotype. The chain employs TRBV20-1 and TRBJ1-3; the D is unclear. The germline V and J ends were trimmed by 5 bases and 1 base, with 12 bases remaining between them. CDR1 and CDR2 (germline): DFQATT, SNEGSKA (reference sequence). The CDR3 has 14 residues. The CDR3 here is CSAGYRGSGNTIYF. The CDR3 nucleotides are TGCAGTGCTGGATACCGGGGTTCTGGAAACACCATATATTTT.

Here the CDR3 reads CASSFGDGYTF. In DNA, the CDR3 is TGTGCCAGCAGTTTTGGGGATGGCTACACCTTC. The chain combines TRBV12-3 or TRBV12-4 with TRBJ1-2; no definite D call. With 3 bases removed from V and 6 bases from J, the gap between germline ends came to 5 bases. There are 11 residues in the CDR3.

The CDR3 loop reads CASSQTSGRRYNEQFF. The CDR3 DNA reads TGTGCCAGCAGCCAGACTAGCGGGAGGCGATACAATGAGCAGTTCTTC. The rearrangement links TRBV5-4 to TRBJ2-1; the match to TRBD2 covers 13 bases. CDR3 length: 16 amino acids. The germline CDR1 and CDR2 sequences are SGHNT and YYREEE (reference sequence). V lost 4 bases, J lost 4 bases, and 5 bases stayed unmatched.

This clonotype has only a few counts. The gene calls are TRBV28 and TRBJ2-7; no clear D gene. The CDR3 totals 14 residues. The V gene lost 6 bases and the J gene lost 4 bases, with 16 bases spanning the gap. Germline V CDR1 and CDR2: MDHEN, SYDVKM. CDR3 residues: CASSRPHNGYEQYV. DNA for the CDR3: TGTGCCAGCAGCCGACCCCACAACGGGTACGAGCAGTACGTC.

The sample holds a few counts of this clonotype. V usage is TRBV20-1 and J usage is TRBJ1-4; the match to TRBD1 covers 7 bases. From germline, CDR1 is DFQATT and CDR2 SNEGSKA (reference sequence). The CDR3 consists of 12 residues. V lost 4 bases, J lost 4 bases, and 0 bases stayed unmatched. This CDR3 reads CSATGGNEKLFF. The CDR3 coding sequence is TGCAGTGCTACAGGGGGTAATGAAAAACTGTTTTTT.

The chain joins TRBV5-1 to TRBJ1-1; D uncertain. Trimming cost V 0 bases and J 1 base, with 10 bases left between them. Germline CDR1 reads SGHRS; CDR2 reads YFSETQ. The length of the CDR3 is 15 residues. The CDR3 nucleotides read TGCGCCAGCAGCTTGGCCGGGCACCAGAACACTGAAGCTTTCTTT. Translating gives CASSLAGHQNTEAFF.

V is TRBV20-1 and J is TRBJ1-4; D unclear. The CDR3 is 14 amino acids. V was cut by 4 bases and J by 0 bases, with 9 bases left in between. Germline V gives CDR1 DFQATT, CDR2 SNEGSKA (reference sequence). The CDR3 DNA sequence: TGCAGTGCTACGGACGGATCAACTAATGAAAAACTGTTTTTT. It encodes CSATDGSTNEKLFF.

The chain has TRBV7-2 and TRBJ2-1, with D perhaps TRBD2 (5 bases). V was shortened by 2 bases and J by 7 bases, with 12 bases between the two germline ends. The CDR3 is 14 amino acids. Germline-derived CDR1 and CDR2 are SGHTA and FQGNSA. CDR3 amino acids: CASSLRTPGNEQFF. The CDR3 nucleotides read TGTGCCAGCAGCTTAAGGACCCCGGGGAATGAGCAGTTCTTC.

This clonotype was found a few times. The chain recombines TRBV19 with TRBJ2-1; D may be TRBD2 (5 bases). This CDR3 has 17 residues. Trimming cost V 5 bases and J 0 bases, with 17 bases left between them. Germline assignment: CDR1 LNHDA and CDR2 SQIVND (reference sequence). CDR3 nucleotide sequence: TGTGCCAGTAGTCCTCGACCGGGGTTGAGCTCCTACAATGAGCAGTTCTTC. Translation gives CASSPRPGLSSYNEQFF.